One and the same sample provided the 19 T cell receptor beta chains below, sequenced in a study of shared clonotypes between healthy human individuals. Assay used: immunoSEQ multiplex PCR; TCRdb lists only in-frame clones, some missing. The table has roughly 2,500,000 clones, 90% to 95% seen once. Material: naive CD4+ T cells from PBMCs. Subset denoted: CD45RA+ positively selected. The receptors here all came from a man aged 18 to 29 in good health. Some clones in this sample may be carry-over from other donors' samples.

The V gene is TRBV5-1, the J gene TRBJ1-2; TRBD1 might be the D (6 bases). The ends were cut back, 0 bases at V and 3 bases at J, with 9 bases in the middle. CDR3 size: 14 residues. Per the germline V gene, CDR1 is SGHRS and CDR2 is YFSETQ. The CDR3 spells CASSLDPGDYGYTF. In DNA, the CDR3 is TGCGCCAGCAGCTTGGACCCAGGGGACTATGGCTACACCTTC.

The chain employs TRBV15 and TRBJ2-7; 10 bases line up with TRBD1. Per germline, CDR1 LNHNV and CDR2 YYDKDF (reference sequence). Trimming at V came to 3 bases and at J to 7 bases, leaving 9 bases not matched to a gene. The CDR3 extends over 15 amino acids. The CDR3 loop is CATSRPGQGSEEQYF. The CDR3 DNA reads TGTGCCACCAGCAGGCCGGGACAGGGGTCTGAGGAGCAGTACTTC.

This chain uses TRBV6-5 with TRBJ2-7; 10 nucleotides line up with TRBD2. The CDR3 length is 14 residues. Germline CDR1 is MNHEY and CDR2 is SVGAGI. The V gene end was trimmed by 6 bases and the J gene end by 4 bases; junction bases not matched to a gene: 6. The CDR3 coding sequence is TGTGCCAGCAGCCGCAGCGGGGGGGCGTACGAGCAGTACTTC. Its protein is CASSRSGGAYEQYF.

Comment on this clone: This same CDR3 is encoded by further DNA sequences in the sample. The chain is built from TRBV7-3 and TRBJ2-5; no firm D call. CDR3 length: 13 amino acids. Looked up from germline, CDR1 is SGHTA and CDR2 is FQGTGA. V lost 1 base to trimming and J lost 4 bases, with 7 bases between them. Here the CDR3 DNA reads TGTGCCAGCAGCTTAAATAGAGGAGAGACCCAGTACTTC. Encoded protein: CASSLNRGETQYF. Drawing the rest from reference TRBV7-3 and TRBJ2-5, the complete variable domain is GAGVSQTPSNKVTEKGKYVELRCDPISGHTALYWYRQSLGQGPEFLIYFQGTGAADDSGLPNDRFFAVRPEGSVSTLKIQRTERGDSAVYLCASSLNRGETQYFGPGTRLLVL.

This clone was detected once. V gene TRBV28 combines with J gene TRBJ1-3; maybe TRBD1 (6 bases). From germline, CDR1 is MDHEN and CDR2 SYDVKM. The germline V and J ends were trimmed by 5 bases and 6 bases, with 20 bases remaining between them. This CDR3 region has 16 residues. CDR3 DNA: TGTGCCAGCAGTCCATCCTCCGTGGACAGCTTAAACACCATATATTTT. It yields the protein CASSPSSVDSLNTIYF.

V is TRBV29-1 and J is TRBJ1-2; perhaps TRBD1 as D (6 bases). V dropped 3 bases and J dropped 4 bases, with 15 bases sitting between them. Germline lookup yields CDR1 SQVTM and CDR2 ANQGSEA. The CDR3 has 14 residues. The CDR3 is CSVEPSGELYGYTF. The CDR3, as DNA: TGCAGCGTTGAGCCTTCAGGGGAACTCTATGGCTACACCTTC.

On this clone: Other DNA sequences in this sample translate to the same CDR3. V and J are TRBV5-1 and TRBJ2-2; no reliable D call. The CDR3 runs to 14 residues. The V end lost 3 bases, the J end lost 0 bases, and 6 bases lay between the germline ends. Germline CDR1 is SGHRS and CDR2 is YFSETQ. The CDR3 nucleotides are TGCGCCAGCAGCTCCGAGCCGAACACCGGGGAGCTGTTTTTT. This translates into CASSSEPNTGELFF.

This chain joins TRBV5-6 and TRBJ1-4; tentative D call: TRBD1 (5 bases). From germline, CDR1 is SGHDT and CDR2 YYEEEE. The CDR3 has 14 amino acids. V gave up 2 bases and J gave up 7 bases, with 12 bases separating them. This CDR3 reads CASSLRGPGEKLFF. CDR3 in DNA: TGTGCCAGCAGCTTACGGGGCCCTGGTGAAAAACTGTTTTTT.

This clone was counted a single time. The CDR3 reads CASRKGQGHQPQHF. The CDR3 DNA sequence: TGTGCCAGCAGGAAGGGACAGGGTCACCAGCCCCAGCATTTT. This sequence joins TRBV6-6 and TRBJ1-5, with 9 positions matching TRBD1. The junction had 7 bases not matched to a gene; V was cut back by 6 bases and J by 7 bases. In germline, CDR1 is MNHNY, CDR2 SVGAGI (reference sequence). This CDR3 spans 14 amino acids.

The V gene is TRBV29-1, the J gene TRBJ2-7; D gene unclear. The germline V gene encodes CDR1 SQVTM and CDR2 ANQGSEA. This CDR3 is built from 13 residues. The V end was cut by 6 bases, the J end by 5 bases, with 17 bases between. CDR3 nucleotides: TGCAGCGTGGCCATCAACCTTTCAAACGAGCAGTACTTC. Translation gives CSVAINLSNEQYF.

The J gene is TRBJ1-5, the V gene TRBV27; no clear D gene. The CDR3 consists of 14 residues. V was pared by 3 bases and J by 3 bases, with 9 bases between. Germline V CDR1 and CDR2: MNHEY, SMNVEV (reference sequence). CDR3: CASSFIPPNQPQHF. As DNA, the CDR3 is TGTGCCAGCAGTTTCATACCCCCCAATCAGCCCCAGCATTTT.

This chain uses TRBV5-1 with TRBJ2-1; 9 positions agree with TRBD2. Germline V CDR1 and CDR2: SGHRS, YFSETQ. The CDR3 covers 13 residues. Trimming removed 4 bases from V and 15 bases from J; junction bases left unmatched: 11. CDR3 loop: CASSPSSGILGFF. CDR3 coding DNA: TGCGCCAGCAGCCCTTCTAGCGGGATTCTTGGGTTCTTC.

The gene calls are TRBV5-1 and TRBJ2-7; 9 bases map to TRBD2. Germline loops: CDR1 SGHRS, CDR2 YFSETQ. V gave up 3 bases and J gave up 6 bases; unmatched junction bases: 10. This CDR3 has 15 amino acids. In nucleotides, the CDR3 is TGCGCCAGCAGCTACGCTCCTAGCGGGACCAGCGAGCAGTACTTC. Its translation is CASSYAPSGTSEQYF.

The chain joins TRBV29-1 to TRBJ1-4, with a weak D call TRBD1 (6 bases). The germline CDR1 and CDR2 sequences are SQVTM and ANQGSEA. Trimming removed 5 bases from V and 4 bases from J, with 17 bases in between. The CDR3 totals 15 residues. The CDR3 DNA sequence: TGCAGCGTTAGGGAAGGGACAAGTGTTAATGAAAAACTGTTTTTT. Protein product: CSVREGTSVNEKLFF. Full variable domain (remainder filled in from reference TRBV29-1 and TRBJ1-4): SAVISQKPSRDICQRGTSLTIQCQVDSQVTMMFWYRQQPGQSLTLIATANQGSEATYESGFVIDKFPISRPNLTFSTLTVSNMSPEDSSIYLCSVREGTSVNEKLFFGSGTQLSVL.

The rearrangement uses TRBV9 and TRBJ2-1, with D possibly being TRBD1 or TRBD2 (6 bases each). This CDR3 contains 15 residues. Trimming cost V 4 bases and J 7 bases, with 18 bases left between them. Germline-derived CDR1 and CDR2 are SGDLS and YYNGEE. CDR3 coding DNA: TGTGCCAGCAGCCCCGGAGGGGGTTACAGGAATGAGCAGTTCTTC. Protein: CASSPGGGYRNEQFF.

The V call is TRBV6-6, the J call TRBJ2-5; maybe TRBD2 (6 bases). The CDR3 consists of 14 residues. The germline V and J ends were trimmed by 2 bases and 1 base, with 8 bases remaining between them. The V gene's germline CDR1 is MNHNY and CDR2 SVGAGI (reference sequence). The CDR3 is CASSYGRGQETQYF. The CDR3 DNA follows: TGTGCCAGCAGTTACGGGCGGGGCCAAGAGACCCAGTACTTC.

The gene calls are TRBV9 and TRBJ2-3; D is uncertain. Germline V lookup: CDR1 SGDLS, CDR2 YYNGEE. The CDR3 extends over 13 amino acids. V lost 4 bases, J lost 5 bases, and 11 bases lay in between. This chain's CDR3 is CASSRASLDTQYF. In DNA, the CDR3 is TGTGCCAGCAGCAGAGCCTCATTAGATACGCAGTATTTT.

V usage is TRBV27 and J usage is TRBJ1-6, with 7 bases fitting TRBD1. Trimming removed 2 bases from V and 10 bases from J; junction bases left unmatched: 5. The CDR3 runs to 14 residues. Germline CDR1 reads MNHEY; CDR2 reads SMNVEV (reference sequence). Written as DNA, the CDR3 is TGTGCCAGCAGTTTAAACAGGGGAGGCTCACCCCTCCACTTT. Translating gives CASSLNRGGSPLHF.

This CDR3 reads CASSSVAYSGANVLTF. CDR3 coding DNA: TGTGCCAGCAGTTCGGTGGCGTACTCTGGGGCCAACGTCCTGACTTTC. The J gene is TRBJ2-6, the V gene TRBV28; D remains unclear. Germline CDR1 and CDR2: MDHEN and SYDVKM. The germline V and J ends were trimmed by 4 bases and 0 bases, with 10 bases remaining between them. This CDR3 region has 16 residues.